These 25 T cell receptor beta chains share one sample of origin, sequenced in a study of T cells expressing NK-cell markers. TCRdb reanalyzed the 5' RACE reads and collapses them to one entry per CDR3 protein, without DNA. The repertoire table contains around 470,000 distinct CDR3 sequences. The sample was blood T cells: a sorted CD56 or NKG2C T cell subset, CD4+ or CD8+ T cells, or bulk PBMC T cells (not recorded which). The origin of the receptors is a woman between 50 and 59 years old in good health.

The chain combines TRBV5-1 with TRBJ1-6; TCRdb's assignment of TRBD1 cannot be checked, as there is no DNA. The CDR3 totals 19 residues. Per germline, CDR1 SGHRS and CDR2 YFSETQ. The CDR3 sequence: CASSLVVQAATRSNSPLHF.

The chain carries TRBV5-1 and TRBJ2-3; there is no DNA to check the TCRdb D call of TRBD1. The germline V gene has CDR1 SGHRS and CDR2 YFSETQ. This CDR3 is built from 15 residues. The CDR3 protein is CASNPGGTSKDTQYF.

V and J are TRBV5-5 and TRBJ1-2; the TCRdb call, TRBD1, lacks DNA for checking. Germline V gives CDR1 SGHKS, CDR2 YYEKEE (reference sequence). This CDR3 has 15 residues. CDR3 loop: CASSPLTGTGEGYTF.

The V and J genes are TRBV11-2 and TRBJ1-1. This CDR3 region has 14 residues. Germline-derived CDR1 and CDR2 are SGHAT and FQNNGV. CDR3 amino acids: CASSLVRRNTEAFF.

The J gene is TRBJ2-1, the V gene TRBV2. Germline lookup yields CDR1 SNHLY and CDR2 FYNNEI. CDR3 length: 11 residues. The CDR3 sequence: CASTRSEEQFF.

The chain combines TRBV19 with TRBJ1-2; absent DNA, TCRdb's TRBD1 call cannot be checked. There are 12 residues in the CDR3. The germline V gene encodes CDR1 LNHDA and CDR2 SQIVND (reference sequence). The CDR3 protein is CASSSRGLGYTF. Full variable domain (remainder filled in from reference TRBV19 and TRBJ1-2): DGGITQSPKYLFRKEGQNVTLSCEQNLNHDAMYWYRQDPGQGLRLIYYSQIVNDFQKGDIAEGYSVSREKKESFPLTVTSAQKNPTAFYLCASSSRGLGYTFGSGTRLTVV.

The chain combines TRBV3-1 with TRBJ1-2; TCRdb reports TRBD1, a call that lacks DNA to check it against. The CDR3 totals 17 residues. The germline V gene has CDR1 LGHDT and CDR2 YNNKEL (reference sequence). The CDR3 protein is CASSQKAARWDNYGYTF.

This sequence joins TRBV5-1 and TRBJ2-5; the TCRdb D gene call, TRBD2, has no DNA to confirm it. There are 14 residues in the CDR3. Germline CDR1 SGHRS, CDR2 YFSETQ. This chain's CDR3 is CASSLWPREETQYF.

This chain joins TRBV3-1 and TRBJ1-6; TCRdb selects TRBD1, and the lack of DNA leaves this call unchecked. The CDR3 runs to 16 residues. Germline V gives CDR1 LGHDT, CDR2 YNNKEL (reference sequence). The CDR3 here is CASSQRTGGYNSPLHF.

This rearrangement joins TRBV28 to TRBJ2-7; the D call of TRBD1 rests on TCRdb alone, since no DNA is present to check it. Germline CDR1 is MDHEN and CDR2 is SYDVKM. This CDR3 is 15 amino acids long. CDR3 sequence reads: CASRTGTGVNYEQYF.

The chain joins TRBV24-1 to TRBJ1-1. Germline CDR1 is KGHDR and CDR2 is SFDVKD. The CDR3 has 17 residues. Here the CDR3 reads CATSDSGPTGHNTEAFF.

V is TRBV5-1 and J is TRBJ2-3; lacking DNA, the TRBD1 call made by TCRdb goes unchecked. Germline CDR1 and CDR2: SGHRS and YFSETQ. CDR3 length equals 15 residues. The CDR3 spells CASSLAGTGQTTQYF.

This chain connects TRBV27 to TRBJ2-7; TCRdb gives TRBD2 as the D gene, but with no DNA this cannot be confirmed. Germline V gives CDR1 MNHEY, CDR2 SMNVEV (reference sequence). The CDR3 extends over 15 amino acids. The CDR3 loop reads CASSNTGTSGYQRYF.

The J gene is TRBJ1-1, the V gene TRBV3-1; TCRdb outputs TRBD1, but without DNA this stays unchecked. The CDR3 extends over 16 amino acids. CDR1 and CDR2 from the germline V gene are LGHDT and YNNKEL (reference sequence). CDR3: CASSQGRGTGSTEAFF.

The chain combines TRBV27 with TRBJ1-5; TCRdb gives TRBD1 as the D gene, but with no DNA this cannot be confirmed. Looked up from germline, CDR1 is MNHEY and CDR2 is SMNVEV (reference sequence). CDR3 length equals 15 residues. CDR3 residues: CASSSVGQAYQPQHF.

V and J are TRBV20-1 and TRBJ2-1; lacking DNA, the TRBD2 call made by TCRdb goes unchecked. Germline-derived CDR1 and CDR2 are DFQATT and SNEGSKA (reference sequence). The length of the CDR3 is 17 residues. The CDR3 loop is CSAFGRDSQRSSNEQFF.

The chain is built from TRBV5-6 and TRBJ2-1; checking the TCRdb D call of TRBD1 is not possible without DNA. Germline lookup yields CDR1 SGHDT and CDR2 YYEEEE. This CDR3 region has 17 residues. CDR3 amino acids: CASSFLLKGRGNNEQFF.

The chain carries TRBV6-6 and TRBJ2-1; TCRdb calls TRBD2, which cannot be checked without DNA. The CDR3 has 15 amino acids. In germline, CDR1 is MNHNY, CDR2 SVGAGI (reference sequence). The CDR3 here is CASSMGSGPYNEQFF.

The V gene is TRBV18, the J gene TRBJ2-7; TCRdb's D gene call, TRBD1, goes unchecked for lack of DNA. Germline V lookup: CDR1 KGHSH, CDR2 LQKENI. This CDR3 comprises 15 residues. The CDR3: CASSPPGQGYYEQYF.

The V call is TRBV24-1, the J call TRBJ2-1; TCRdb calls TRBD2, which cannot be checked without DNA. This CDR3 spans 18 amino acids. Germline CDR1 is KGHDR and CDR2 is SFDVKD. The chain's CDR3 is CATSDLGRGGRGIYEQFF.

The gene calls are TRBV6-5 and TRBJ1-1. Germline V CDR1 and CDR2: MNHEY, SVGAGI. This CDR3 has 16 amino acids. The CDR3 protein is CASSLYAGGPNTEAFF.

The CDR3 is CASSYSGLAGATGELFF. The chain links TRBV6-5 to TRBJ2-2; the D gene TCRdb calls, TRBD2, cannot be checked with no DNA. The CDR3 is 17 residues long. The V gene's germline CDR1 is MNHEY and CDR2 SVGAGI.

The V call is TRBV7-9, the J call TRBJ1-6. The CDR3 runs 14 residues. Germline-derived CDR1 and CDR2 are SEHNR and FQNEAQ (reference sequence). The CDR3 loop is CASSLLQVNSPLHF.

This chain joins TRBV12-3 or TRBV12-4 and TRBJ2-7; checking the TCRdb D call of TRBD2 is not possible without DNA. This CDR3 is 17 amino acids long. CDR3 region: CASSLGGWRDESYEQYF.

The chain recombines TRBV9 with TRBJ2-5. The CDR3 spans 14 residues. Germline V gene sequence: CDR1 SGDLS, CDR2 YYNGEE. CDR3 amino acids: CASSVGVAKETQYF.